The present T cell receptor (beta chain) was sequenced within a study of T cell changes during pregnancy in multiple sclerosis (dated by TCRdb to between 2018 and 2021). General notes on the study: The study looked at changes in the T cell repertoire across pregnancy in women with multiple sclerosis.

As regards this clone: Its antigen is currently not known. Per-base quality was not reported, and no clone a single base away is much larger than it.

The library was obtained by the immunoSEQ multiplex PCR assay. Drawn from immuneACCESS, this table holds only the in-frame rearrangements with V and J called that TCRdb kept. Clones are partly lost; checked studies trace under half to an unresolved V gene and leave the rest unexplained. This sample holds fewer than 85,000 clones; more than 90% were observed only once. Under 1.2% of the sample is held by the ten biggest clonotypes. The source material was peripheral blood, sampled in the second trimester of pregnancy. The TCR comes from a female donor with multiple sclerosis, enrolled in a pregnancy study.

The CDR3 loop reads CASSENRVSYGYTF. The nucleotide sequence reads TGTGCCAGCAGTGAAAACAGGGTATCCTATGGCTACACCTTC. The sequence is built from TRBV2 and TRBJ1-2; the D gene is possibly TRBD1, with 6 bases matching. V is shortened by 2 bases, J by 4 bases, and the region joining them spans 11 bases. From cysteine to phenylalanine, the CDR3 is 14 amino acids long. Just CDR3 DNA is preserved here, 42 bases in frame from base 1. The germline V gene yields SNHLY for CDR1 and FYNNEI for CDR2.